This T cell receptor beta chain was recovered during a study of shared clonotypes between healthy human individuals. This CDR3 has 12 residues. V dropped 4 bases and J dropped 7 bases, with 9 bases sitting between them. The germline gives CDR1 SGHNT, CDR2 YYREEE (reference sequence). Each replicate PCR on the sorted subsets used approximately 180 ng DNA (approximately 33,000 T cell genomes). The method was immunoSEQ multiplex PCR; TCRdb's version includes in-frame clones alone and lacks a portion of them. The data contain more than 2 million clones, roughly 93% of them singletons. Only CD45RO-negative cells positively selected for CCR7 counted as naive CD8 cells, so terminally differentiated effector memory CD45RA+ cells were excluded. A word on this clone: What it recognizes is unknown.

Study-level results: Sharing of clonotypes among donors was expected to vary with sequencing depth. Some naive CD4 clonotypes, around 4.9%, turned up in common across several donors. In general, naive subsets displayed greater estimated richness than memory subsets did.

The receptor was isolated from a man aged 18 to 30 in good health. Some clones in this sample may be carry-over from other donors' samples. The J gene is TRBJ2-1, the V gene TRBV5-4, with no clear D. The sequenced sample consisted of naive CD8+ T cells from PBMCs. This CDR3 is CASSPMANEQFF. The CDR3, as DNA: TGTGCCAGCAGCCCCATGGCGAATGAGCAGTTCTTC.